These 8 T cell receptor beta chains came from one sample sequenced in a study of blood T cell repertoires in COVID-19. Generated by immunoSEQ multiplex PCR, the TCRdb table keeps only in-frame clones and is missing some. The sample records roughly 220,000 clones, around 84% being singletons. Sequencing was done on a sample of peripheral blood. These receptors were taken from a man aged 30 to 45 with active or convalescent COVID-19.

About this clone itself: One end of the junction fails to match germline, which may point to a read error. The rearrangement links TRBV18 to TRBJ2-7; a possible D gene is TRBD2 (5 bases). The germline CDR1 and CDR2 sequences are KGHSH and LQKENI. The CDR3 runs to 14 residues. The CDR3, as DNA: TGTGTCAGCTCACGATCGGACGGGACCTACGAGCAGTACTTC. This encodes CVSSRSDGTYEQYF.

The chain carries TRBV6-5 and TRBJ2-1; D may be TRBD1 (5 bases). The CDR3 contains 13 residues. V was trimmed by 5 bases and J by 10 bases, leaving 15 bases between them. Germline V gives CDR1 MNHEY, CDR2 SVGAGI. The DNA of the CDR3 is TGTGCCAGCAGTCACGACAGTTACTCGGAGCAGTTCTTC. Its translation: CASSHDSYSEQFF.

The V call is TRBV28, the J call TRBJ2-2; 7 nucleotides agree with TRBD2. From germline, CDR1 is MDHEN and CDR2 SYDVKM. This CDR3 region has 16 residues. V shed 6 bases, J shed 6 bases, and the junction held 13 bases outside the gene matches. The CDR3 coding sequence is TGTGCCAGCAGCACCGGGACTAAGGGTCGGGCCGGGGAGCTGTTTTTT. Its protein is CASSTGTKGRAGELFF.

The chain has TRBV28 and TRBJ2-5; D is unclear. The V end was cut by 4 bases, the J end by 5 bases, with 14 bases between. CDR3 size: 14 residues. The germline CDR1 and CDR2 sequences are MDHEN and SYDVKM. For the CDR3, the DNA is TGTGCCAGCAGTTCCCCCTCCATAGTGGAGACCCAGTACTTC. Translating gives CASSSPSIVETQYF.

The rearrangement links TRBV6-5 to TRBJ1-1; D perhaps matches TRBD1 (5 bases). Germline V gene data show CDR1 as MNHEY and CDR2 as SVGAGI. The CDR3 consists of 14 residues. Trimming cost V 5 bases and J 6 bases, with 16 bases left between them. CDR3 loop: CASSPGLWVAEAFF. Here the CDR3 DNA reads TGTGCCAGCAGTCCGGGACTGTGGGTCGCTGAAGCTTTCTTT.

The chain couples TRBV5-6 to TRBJ2-3; D ambiguous. Germline values: CDR1 SGHDT, CDR2 YYEEEE. V was cut by 0 bases and J by 4 bases, with 6 bases left in between. The CDR3 length is 13 residues. This chain's CDR3 is CASSLAPSDTQYF. CDR3 coding DNA: TGTGCCAGCAGCTTGGCCCCATCAGATACGCAGTATTTT.

V and J are TRBV5-1 and TRBJ2-3; TRBD1 is a possible D gene (6 bases). Trimming shortened V by 0 bases and J by 2 bases, and 10 bases separated the two germline ends. The CDR3 consists of 15 residues. In germline, CDR1 is SGHRS, CDR2 YFSETQ. The chain's CDR3 is CASSLVGDTTDTQYF. In DNA, the CDR3 is TGCGCCAGCAGCTTGGTCGGGGACACCACAGATACGCAGTATTTT.

The chain's CDR3 is CASTRTEGPTDTQYF. The CDR3 region has the DNA TGTGCCAGCACCAGGACGGAGGGACCCACAGATACGCAGTATTTT. The genes are TRBV2 and TRBJ2-3; possible D gene TRBD2, 6 bases. Between the trimmed V and J ends, which lost 7 bases and 2 bases, there was a span of 16 bases. The CDR3 runs 15 residues. Germline V CDR1 and CDR2: SNHLY, FYNNEI.